This T cell receptor (beta chain) was recovered during a study of blood T cell repertoires in COVID-19. In the study overall: Sites across the United States, Italy and Spain contributed samples from acute and convalescent COVID-19. Sources were T cells, B-cell-depleted T cells, or PBMCs; the material itself was cDNA or gDNA.

Original processing methods: Counts of nucleated cells, estimated from reference gene primer amplification, were obtained. Only in-frame clones appear in the TCRdb table, and some are missing; sequencing was by immunoSEQ multiplex PCR. V and J calls and clone size follow that table, whereas D and trimming were derived from the DNA. The sample records more than 150,000 clones, 60% to 80% being singletons. This clone was observed a handful of times. The CDR3 covers 18 residues. V trimming: 5 bases; J trimming: 0 bases; junction bases outside the gene matches: 5. The germline CDR1 and CDR2 sequences are MNHEY and SMNVEV (reference sequence).

The origin of this receptor is a man aged 60-69 years with active or convalescent COVID-19. Sequences were obtained from peripheral blood. J is TRBJ2-6 and V is TRBV27; TRBD2 agrees at 12 bases. The CDR3 here is CASSRLAGVDSGANVLTF. In DNA form, the CDR3 reads TGTGCCAGCAGTCGACTAGCGGGAGTCGACTCTGGGGCCAACGTCCTGACTTTC. The full variable domain, in which reference TRBV27 and TRBJ2-6 provide the parts outside the CDR3, is EAQVTQNPRYLITVTGKKLTVTCSQNMNHEYMSWYRQDPGLGLRQIYYSMNVEVTDKGDVPEGYKVSRKEKRNFPLILESPSPNQTSLYFCASSRLAGVDSGANVLTFGAGSRLTVL.